A single sample gave rise to the 24 T cell receptor beta chains below, sequenced in a study of radiation and T cells in renal cell carcinoma. The table came from immunoSEQ multiplex PCR; TCRdb's copy has only in-frame clones and leaves some out. Found here are tens of thousands of clones, roughly 85% of them singletons; the top ten hold roughly 20%. Regarding time point: blood 2 weeks post-SBRT. The treatment was: 15 Gy SBRT to primary tumor, nephrectomy 4 weeks later. The source material was blood, sampled from a patient whose treatment included radiotherapy and nephrectomy. Source of these receptors: a woman between 50 and 59 years old with renal cell carcinoma.

The chain recombines TRBV5-4 with TRBJ1-1; D may be TRBD1 (5 bases). The germline V gene has CDR1 SGHNT and CDR2 YYREEE (reference sequence). V shed 6 bases and J shed 2 bases, with 20 bases lying between them. This CDR3 is built from 16 residues. The CDR3 is CASTENGARGNTEAFF. CDR3 nucleotides: TGTGCCAGCACCGAGAACGGGGCTCGGGGAAACACTGAAGCTTTCTTT.

This clone was counted many times. The gene calls are TRBV7-2 and TRBJ2-7; D gene unclear. The germline gives CDR1 SGHTA, CDR2 FQGNSA. Between the trimmed V and J ends, which lost 4 bases and 3 bases, there was a span of 4 bases. CDR3 size: 11 residues. The CDR3 protein is CASSSYYEQYF. CDR3 nucleotides: TGTGCCAGCAGCTCCTACTACGAGCAGTACTTC.

V and J are TRBV5-4 and TRBJ2-7, with TRBD2 as a possible D gene (6 bases). V shed 4 bases and J shed 9 bases, with 23 bases lying between them. The CDR3 spans 15 residues. From germline, CDR1 is SGHNT and CDR2 YYREEE (reference sequence). CDR3 bases: TGTGCCAGCAGCGCGGACCACTCAACTCTAGCGTTGCAGTACTTC. Translated: CASSADHSTLALQYF.

The chain recombines TRBV7-2 with TRBJ2-7; D unclear. The CDR3 consists of 15 residues. CDR1 and CDR2 from the germline V gene are SGHTA and FQGNSA. Trimming removed 3 bases at V and 1 base at J, with 13 bases between. The CDR3 protein is CASSFGRASSYEQYF. The CDR3 DNA reads as TGTGCCAGCAGCTTTGGCCGGGCCTCTTCCTACGAGCAGTACTTC.

The chain links TRBV28 to TRBJ2-5; D gene ambiguous. This CDR3 is built from 10 residues. Trimming removed 7 bases at V and 2 bases at J, with 2 bases between. CDR1 MDHEN and CDR2 SYDVKM come from the germline V gene. CDR3 coding DNA: TGTGCCAGCAAACAAGAGACCCAGTACTTC. Residues: CASKQETQYF. The whole variable domain, filled in from reference TRBV28 and TRBJ2-5, reads DVKVTQSSRYLVKRTGEKVFLECVQDMDHENMFWYRQDPGLGLRLIYFSYDVKMKEKGDIPEGYSVSREKKERFSLILESASTNQTSMYLCASKQETQYFGPGTRLLVL.

V gene TRBV28 combines with J gene TRBJ2-7, with TRBD2 identical over 7 bases. This CDR3 region has 16 residues. CDR1 and CDR2 from the germline V gene are MDHEN and SYDVKM. The ends lost 5 bases at V and 0 bases at J; junction bases unmatched: 10. In nucleotides, the CDR3 is TGTGCCAGCAGTCCTCCCGGTTTAGCGGGCTCCTACGAGCAGTACTTC. Translation gives CASSPPGLAGSYEQYF.

The chain has TRBV5-1 and TRBJ1-1; 10 bases agree with TRBD1. The CDR3 contains 15 residues. In germline, CDR1 is SGHRS, CDR2 YFSETQ. V shed 5 bases, J shed 0 bases, and the junction held 4 bases outside the gene matches. The CDR3 DNA follows: TGCGCCAGCAGGGGGGACAGGGGACTGAACACTGAAGCTTTCTTT. It yields the protein CASRGDRGLNTEAFF. The full variable domain, completed using reference TRBV5-1 and TRBJ1-1, is KAGVTQTPRYLIKTRGQQVTLSCSPISGHRSVSWYQQTPGQGLQFLFEYFSETQRNKGNFPGRFSGRQFSNSRSEMNVSTLELGDSALYLCASRGDRGLNTEAFFGQGTRLTVV.

The chain uses TRBV18 and TRBJ1-2; D uncertain. This CDR3 is built from 13 residues. In germline, CDR1 is KGHSH, CDR2 LQKENI. Deletions cut 3 bases from V and 2 bases from J, with 7 bases between. CDR3: CASSPDTNYGYTF. DNA of the CDR3: TGTGCCAGCTCACCCGACACCAACTATGGCTACACCTTC.

This rearrangement joins TRBV11-1 to TRBJ2-1; TRBD2 aligns across 8 bases. There are 15 residues in the CDR3. With V trimmed by 1 base and J by 4 bases, 3 bases remained unmatched. Germline V gene data show CDR1 as SGHAT and CDR2 as FQDESV (reference sequence). CDR3 nucleotides: TGTGCCAGCAGCTTAGAATCTAGCGGGTACAATGAGCAGTTCTTC. As protein: CASSLESSGYNEQFF.

V usage is TRBV27 and J usage is TRBJ2-7; 8 positions agree with TRBD2. The CDR3 totals 13 residues. Germline assignment: CDR1 MNHEY and CDR2 SMNVEV (reference sequence). V trimming: 6 bases; J trimming: 7 bases; junction bases outside the gene matches: 8. This CDR3 is CASRQDPGGEQYF. DNA of the CDR3: TGTGCCAGCAGACAAGATCCGGGGGGGGAGCAGTACTTC.

The chain employs TRBV9 and TRBJ2-3, with TRBD1 as a possible D gene (6 bases). The germline V gene has CDR1 SGDLS and CDR2 YYNGEE. Trimming pared 3 bases from V and 3 bases from J, leaving 11 bases between. The CDR3 totals 14 residues. The CDR3 is CASSALQGTDTQYF. CDR3 nucleotides: TGTGCCAGCAGCGCCCTACAGGGAACAGATACGCAGTATTTT.

The J gene is TRBJ2-5, the V gene TRBV7-2; TRBD2 agrees at 12 bases. This CDR3 region has 14 residues. The junction had 2 bases not matched to a gene; V was cut back by 5 bases and J by 4 bases. Germline lookup yields CDR1 SGHTA and CDR2 FQGNSA. This chain's CDR3 is CASSPSGGGETQYF. In nucleotides, the CDR3 is TGTGCCAGCAGCCCTAGCGGGGGGGGAGAGACCCAGTACTTC.

With respect to this clone: Other DNA sequences within the sample encode an identical CDR3. The chain has TRBV5-1 and TRBJ2-7, with TRBD1 matching 9 bases. The CDR3 length is 14 residues. Germline lookup yields CDR1 SGHRS and CDR2 YFSETQ. Trimming at V came to 0 bases and at J to 4 bases, leaving 2 bases not matched to a gene. The CDR3 spells CASSLGGQGYEQYF. The DNA for the CDR3 is TGCGCCAGCAGCTTGGGGGGACAGGGTTACGAGCAGTACTTC.

CDR3 in amino acids: CASSPTGYYNEQFF. Written as DNA, the CDR3 is TGTGCCAGCAGTCCAACAGGGTACTACAATGAGCAGTTCTTC. The rearrangement joins TRBV27 to TRBJ2-1; maybe TRBD1 (6 bases). This CDR3 contains 14 residues. Germline loops: CDR1 MNHEY, CDR2 SMNVEV (reference sequence). V was pared by 5 bases and J by 3 bases, with 11 bases between.

This clone has more than one count but fewer than ten. This chain uses TRBV5-8 with TRBJ2-2; D ambiguous. The CDR3 consists of 14 residues. CDR1 SGHTS and CDR2 YDEGEE come from the germline V gene. Trimming cost V 2 bases and J 6 bases, with 11 bases left between them. The CDR3 sequence: CASSFLLVAGELFF. CDR3 bases: TGTGCCAGCAGCTTTCTATTGGTCGCCGGGGAGCTGTTTTTT.

As DNA, the CDR3 is TGTGCCACCCTATTGGGGCTGAACACTGAAGCTTTCTTT. Its translation: CATLLGLNTEAFF. The gene calls are TRBV6-5 and TRBJ1-1; D perhaps matches TRBD1 (5 bases). V lost 10 bases and J 0 bases, leaving 12 bases between the germline ends. In germline, CDR1 is MNHEY, CDR2 SVGAGI. The CDR3 is 13 residues long.

The chain links TRBV5-1 to TRBJ1-1; D is unresolved. V was cut by 2 bases and J by 1 base, with 9 bases left in between. Per germline, CDR1 SGHRS and CDR2 YFSETQ. CDR3 length: 14 residues. The CDR3 DNA reads as TGCGCCAGCAGCTTTCAAGCGGGGAACACTGAAGCTTTCTTT. The encoded protein is CASSFQAGNTEAFF. The full variable domain, completed using reference TRBV5-1 and TRBJ1-1, is KAGVTQTPRYLIKTRGQQVTLSCSPISGHRSVSWYQQTPGQGLQFLFEYFSETQRNKGNFPGRFSGRQFSNSRSEMNVSTLELGDSALYLCASSFQAGNTEAFFGQGTRLTVV.

The gene calls are TRBV11-2 and TRBJ1-1; unclear D gene. This CDR3 is built from 16 residues. Germline assignment: CDR1 SGHAT and CDR2 FQNNGV. Trimming pared 5 bases from V and 0 bases from J, leaving 16 bases between. The CDR3, as DNA: TGTGCCAGCAGCCCGATGAATACTGGCATGAACACTGAAGCTTTCTTT. Translating gives CASSPMNTGMNTEAFF.

The V call is TRBV10-3, the J call TRBJ1-2; no definite D call. The CDR3 runs 19 residues. Looked up from germline, CDR1 is ENHRY and CDR2 is SYGVKD. Trimming removed 0 bases from V and 4 bases from J, with 24 bases in between. The CDR3: CAISESRLGGEGYSYGYTF. CDR3 sequence (DNA): TGTGCCATCAGTGAGTCGAGGTTGGGTGGTGAAGGATATTCCTATGGCTACACCTTC.

The V and J genes are TRBV5-5 and TRBJ2-5, with D possibly TRBD2 on 5 matching bases. The CDR3 sequence is 13 residues long. Trimming removed 3 bases from V and 0 bases from J, with 6 bases in between. Germline V gene lookup returns CDR1 SGHKS and CDR2 YYEKEE (reference sequence). The CDR3 loop reads CASSSDYQETQYF. CDR3 coding DNA: TGTGCCAGCAGCTCGGACTACCAAGAGACCCAGTACTTC.

This clone was picked up one time. The CDR3 DNA follows: TGCGCCAGCAGCTTGATGGCAGGGAATCAGCCCCAGCATTTT. This gives the protein CASSLMAGNQPQHF. This chain joins TRBV5-1 and TRBJ1-5, with a possible D match to TRBD1 (5 bases). Trimming took off 1 base at V and 4 bases at J, with 9 bases between the two ends. The CDR3 totals 14 residues. CDR1 SGHRS and CDR2 YFSETQ come from the germline V gene.

The V gene is TRBV6-5, the J gene TRBJ2-5; D possibly matches TRBD1 or TRBD2 (5 bases each). CDR1 is MNHEY, CDR2 SVGAGI, per germline. This CDR3 is built from 14 residues. Trimming left V 2 bases short and J 2 bases short, with 9 bases between. As DNA, the CDR3 is TGTGCCAGCAGTTACGAGTGGGGGCAAGAGACCCAGTACTTC. Its translation is CASSYEWGQETQYF.

The chain is built from TRBV5-6 and TRBJ2-2; 8 nucleotides align to TRBD1. CDR1 and CDR2 (germline): SGHDT, YYEEEE. The CDR3 has 15 residues. J lost 3 bases, V lost 1 base, and 2 bases had no gene match. The CDR3 here is CASSLTGGYTGELFF. In nucleotides, the CDR3 is TGTGCCAGCAGCTTGACAGGGGGTTACACCGGGGAGCTGTTTTTT.

The V gene is TRBV6-6, the J gene TRBJ1-1, with D hard to call. This CDR3 has 13 residues. V shed 2 bases and J shed 5 bases, with 9 bases lying between them. Germline V gene data show CDR1 as MNHNY and CDR2 as SVGAGI (reference sequence). The CDR3 loop is CASSYIRETEAFF. The DNA of the CDR3 is TGTGCCAGCAGTTACATCCGGGAAACTGAAGCTTTCTTT.